This T cell receptor beta chain was sequenced in a study of PD-1 blockade in classical Hodgkin lymphoma. The CDR3 consists of 13 residues. The germline V and J ends were trimmed by 7 bases and 1 base, with 10 bases remaining between them. Germline CDR1 SEHNR, CDR2 FQNEAQ (reference sequence). Profiling relied on immunoSEQ multiplex PCR, and the TCRdb table lists in-frame clones only, not all of them. This sample has about 26,000 clones, with around 69% found just once. All patients experienced relapse after autologous stem cell transplantation, and brentuximab vedotin exposure was variable. This receptor was obtained from a human donor with classical Hodgkin lymphoma. This chain links TRBV7-9 with TRBJ1-2; D is unclear. The sequenced sample was peripheral blood mononuclear cells (PBMCs), obtained before the second cycle of nivolumab. The CDR3 sequence: CASNQQSNYGYTF. CDR3 coding DNA: TGTGCCAGCAACCAACAGAGTAACTATGGCTACACCTTC.